This T cell receptor (beta chain) derives from a study of blood T cell repertoires in COVID-19. Study summary: The United States, Italy and Spain were the sources of the acute and convalescent COVID-19 samples. From T cells, B-cell-depleted T cells, or PBMCs came the material, which was cDNA or gDNA.

Source study methods: Amplification of reference gene primers was used by the study to estimate nucleated cell counts. The table came from immunoSEQ multiplex PCR; TCRdb's copy has only in-frame clones and leaves some out. The V and J calls and clone size were taken over from that table, and D and trimming were inferred from the DNA. In the table there are about 230,000 clones, 70% to 90% of which are singletons. This clone appeared a single time. The CDR3 is made up of 18 amino acids. Per the germline V gene, CDR1 is MGHRA and CDR2 is YSYEKL. The V gene lost 0 bases and the J gene lost 0 bases, with 16 bases spanning the gap.

This sequence originates from a woman between 65 and 79 years old with active or convalescent COVID-19. Sequencing was done on a sample of peripheral blood. The rearrangement links TRBV4-1 to TRBJ2-3, with D possibly matching TRBD2 (6 bases). CDR3 sequence reads: CASSQELDGSQSTDTQYF. The CDR3 region has the DNA TGCGCCAGCAGCCAAGAATTGGACGGGAGCCAAAGCACAGATACGCAGTATTTT.